Each of the 8 T cell receptor beta chains below was sequenced from the same sample in a study of shared clonotypes between healthy human individuals. CD45RO negativity and positive selection for CCR7 defined naive CD8 cells, a population that excluded terminally differentiated effector memory CD45RA+ cells. Libraries were prepared by immunoSEQ multiplex PCR; TCRdb keeps only in-frame clonotypes and omits some of them. Altogether under 850,000 clones are present, 90% to 95% being singletons, with the ten largest covering 24%. Sequencing was done on a sample of naive CD8+ T cells sorted from blood. The receptors come from a man aged 30 to 39 in good health.

This clone came up once. The sample has other DNA sequences that encode this CDR3 too. This chain joins TRBV5-1 and TRBJ1-1; D possibly corresponds to TRBD1 (6 bases). The CDR3 length is 14 residues. Per germline, CDR1 SGHRS and CDR2 YFSETQ. The V end was cut by 0 bases, the J end by 4 bases, with 10 bases between. CDR3 DNA: TGCGCCAGCAGCTTGGGACAGGATCTCACTGAAGCTTTCTTT. Its protein product is CASSLGQDLTEAFF. Complete variable domain (other parts from reference TRBV5-1 and TRBJ1-1): KAGVTQTPRYLIKTRGQQVTLSCSPISGHRSVSWYQQTPGQGLQFLFEYFSETQRNKGNFPGRFSGRQFSNSRSEMNVSTLELGDSALYLCASSLGQDLTEAFFGQGTRLTVV.

This chain links TRBV4-2 with TRBJ2-7; D uncertain. Trimming left V 6 bases short and J 0 bases short, with 12 bases between. CDR3 length: 14 residues. Germline values: CDR1 LGHNA, CDR2 YNFKEQ. The DNA of the CDR3 is TGTGCCAGCAGGCCGCGCAGAAGCTCCTACGAGCAGTACTTC. Translated: CASRPRRSSYEQYF.

This chain connects TRBV5-1 to TRBJ1-1, with D perhaps matching TRBD1 (6 bases). This CDR3 contains 13 residues. Deletions cut 3 bases from V and 8 bases from J, with 14 bases between. Germline CDR1 is SGHRS and CDR2 is YFSETQ. CDR3 nucleotides: TGCGCCAGCAGCTATCCGGGACATCTCGAAGCTTTCTTT. Amino acids: CASSYPGHLEAFF.

The gene calls are TRBV28 and TRBJ2-1; 7 nucleotides align to TRBD2. The CDR3 is made up of 15 amino acids. The junction had 8 bases not matched to a gene; V was cut back by 2 bases and J by 7 bases. Per germline, CDR1 MDHEN and CDR2 SYDVKM. CDR3 in DNA: TGTGCCAGCAGTTTACCAGCGGGAAGGTGGAATGAGCAGTTCTTC. The encoded protein is CASSLPAGRWNEQFF.

The V gene is TRBV7-8, the J gene TRBJ2-3; 7 bases agree with TRBD2. V shed 2 bases and J 6 bases; nucleotides not matched to a gene: 8. Per the germline V gene, CDR1 is SGHVS and CDR2 is FQNEAQ. The CDR3 is 15 residues long. DNA for the CDR3: TGTGCCAGCAGCTTAAACGCGGGAGTCGGGGATACGCAGTATTTT. Protein sequence: CASSLNAGVGDTQYF.

At least ten counts were recorded for this clone. This sequence joins TRBV6-5 and TRBJ2-7, with 7 bases fitting TRBD1. This CDR3 region has 12 residues. J gave up 1 base and V 6 bases, and 0 bases lay outside the gene matches. From germline, CDR1 is MNHEY and CDR2 SVGAGI. The CDR3: CASRGQSYEQYF. CDR3 coding DNA: TGTGCCAGCAGGGGACAGTCCTACGAGCAGTACTTC.

The rearrangement links TRBV7-9 to TRBJ1-4; tentative D call: TRBD1 (6 bases). Per the germline V gene, CDR1 is SEHNR and CDR2 is FQNEAQ (reference sequence). The CDR3 contains 15 residues. Trimming shortened V by 1 base and J by 3 bases, and 9 bases separated the two germline ends. The CDR3 nucleotides are TGTGCCAGCAGCTTAGTAGGACAGCCTAATGAAAAACTGTTTTTT. This gives the protein CASSLVGQPNEKLFF.

The chain employs TRBV28 and TRBJ1-5, with unresolved D. This CDR3 region has 14 residues. V was clipped by 5 bases and J by 3 bases, with 11 bases between them. The germline V gene has CDR1 MDHEN and CDR2 SYDVKM. CDR3 DNA sequence: TGTGCCAGCAGTCCGGAAGGGTACAATCAGCCCCAGCATTTT. Translated, it gives CASSPEGYNQPQHF.